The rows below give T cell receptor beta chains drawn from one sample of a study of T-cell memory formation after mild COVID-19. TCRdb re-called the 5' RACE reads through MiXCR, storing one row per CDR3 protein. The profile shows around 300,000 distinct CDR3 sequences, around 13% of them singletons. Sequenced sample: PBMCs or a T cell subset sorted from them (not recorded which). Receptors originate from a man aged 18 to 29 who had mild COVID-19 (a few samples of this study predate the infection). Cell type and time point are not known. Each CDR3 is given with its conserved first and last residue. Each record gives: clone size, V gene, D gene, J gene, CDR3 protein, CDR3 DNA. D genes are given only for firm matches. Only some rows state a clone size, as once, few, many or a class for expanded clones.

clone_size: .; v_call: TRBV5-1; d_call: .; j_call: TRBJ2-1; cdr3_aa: CASSKEDSYNEQFF; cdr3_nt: TGCGCCAGCAGCAAGGAGGACTCCTACAATGAGCAGTTCTTC
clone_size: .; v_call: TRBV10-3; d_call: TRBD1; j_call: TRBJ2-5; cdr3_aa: CAISEVDREETQYF; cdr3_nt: TGTGCCATCAGTGAGGTCGACAGGGAAGAGACCCAGTACTTC
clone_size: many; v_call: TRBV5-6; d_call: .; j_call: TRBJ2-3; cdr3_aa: CASSSSSVTQYF; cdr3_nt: TGTGCCAGCAGCTCCTCTAGCGTTACGCAGTATTTT
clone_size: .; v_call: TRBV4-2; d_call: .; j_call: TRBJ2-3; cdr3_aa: CASSQESARASTDTQYF; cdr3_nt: TGTGCCAGCAGCCAAGAGTCGGCGCGCGCGAGCACAGATACGCAGTATTTT
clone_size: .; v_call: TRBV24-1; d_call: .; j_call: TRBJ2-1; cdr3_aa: CATSDEKFSYNEQFF; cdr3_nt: TGTGCCACCAGTGACGAGAAATTCTCCTACAATGAGCAGTTCTTC
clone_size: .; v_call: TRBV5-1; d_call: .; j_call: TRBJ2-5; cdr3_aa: CASSLAGNQETQYF; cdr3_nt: TGCGCCAGCAGCTTGGCGGGTAACCAAGAGACCCAGTACTTC
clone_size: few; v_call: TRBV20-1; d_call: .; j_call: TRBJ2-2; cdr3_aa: CSARDSRGFTGELFF; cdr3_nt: TGCAGTGCTAGAGATTCCAGGGGCTTCACCGGGGAGCTGTTTTTT
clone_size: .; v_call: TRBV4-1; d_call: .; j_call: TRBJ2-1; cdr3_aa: CASSQAYAGEQFF; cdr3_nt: TGCGCCAGCAGCCAAGCCTATGCGGGTGAGCAGTTCTTC
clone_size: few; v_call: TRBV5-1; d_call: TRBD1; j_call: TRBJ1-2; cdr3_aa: CASSLAETGVGYTF; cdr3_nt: TGCGCCAGCAGCTTGGCCGAGACAGGGGTTGGCTACACCTTC
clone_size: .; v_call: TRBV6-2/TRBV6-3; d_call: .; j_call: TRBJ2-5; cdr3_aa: CASRPTSRETQYF; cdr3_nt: TGTGCCAGCAGGCCCACTAGCAGAGAGACCCAGTACTTC
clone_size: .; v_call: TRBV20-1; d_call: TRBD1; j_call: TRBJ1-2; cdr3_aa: CSASRAWDRGTGYTF; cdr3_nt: TGCAGTGCTAGTCGGGCCTGGGACAGGGGTACGGGCTACACCTTC
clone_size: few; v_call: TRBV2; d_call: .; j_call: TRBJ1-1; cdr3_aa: CASFGISGAFF; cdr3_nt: TGTGCCAGCTTCGGAATTAGCGGAGCTTTCTTT
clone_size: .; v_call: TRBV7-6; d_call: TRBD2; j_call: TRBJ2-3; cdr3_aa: CASSLVTSGGRTDTQYF; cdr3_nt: TGTGCCAGCAGCTTAGTGACTAGCGGGGGGCGCACAGATACGCAGTATTTT
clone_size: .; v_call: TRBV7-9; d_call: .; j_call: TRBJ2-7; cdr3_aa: CASSSRSSLSYEQYF; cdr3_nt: TGTGCCAGCAGCTCTCGGTCCAGCCTCTCCTACGAGCAGTACTTC
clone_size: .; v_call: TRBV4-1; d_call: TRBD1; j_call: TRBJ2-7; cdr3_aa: CASSPSGQGYSYEQYF; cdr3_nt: TGCGCCAGCAGCCCGTCCGGACAGGGGTACTCCTACGAGCAGTACTTC
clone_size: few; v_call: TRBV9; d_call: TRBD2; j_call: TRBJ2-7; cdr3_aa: CASSVGSSGGYEQYF; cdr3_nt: TGTGCCAGCAGCGTAGGGTCTAGCGGGGGCTACGAGCAGTACTTC